This T cell receptor beta chain comes out of a study of identical twins. General study results and limits: Conclusions came from cross-sectional statistical analysis, not from following the same donors.

The CDR3 length is 18 residues. The germline V and J ends were trimmed by 3 bases and 2 bases, with 20 bases remaining between them. Germline values: CDR1 MDHEN, CDR2 SYDVKM. Details on this clonotype: The antigen is unknown.

Among all donors, each was a healthy Caucasian. After template switching added a universal primer site, the resulting cDNA carried unique molecular identifiers. TCRdb analysed the 5' RACE reads with MiXCR anew, one entry per CDR3 protein. The table records 690,000 or so distinct CDR3 sequences, 8% to 9% of them present only once. Separately, the same data were catalogued under a study of yellow fever vaccine responses in identical twins.

This TCR came from a woman in her late teens or twenties in good health. Sequenced sample: PBMCs. The chain employs TRBV28 and TRBJ1-5, with a possible D match to TRBD1 (6 bases). Here the CDR3 reads CASSFLRWGGAGNQPQHF. The CDR3 DNA is TGTGCCAGCAGTTTTCTTAGGTGGGGGGGCGCGGGCAATCAGCCCCAGCATTTT.